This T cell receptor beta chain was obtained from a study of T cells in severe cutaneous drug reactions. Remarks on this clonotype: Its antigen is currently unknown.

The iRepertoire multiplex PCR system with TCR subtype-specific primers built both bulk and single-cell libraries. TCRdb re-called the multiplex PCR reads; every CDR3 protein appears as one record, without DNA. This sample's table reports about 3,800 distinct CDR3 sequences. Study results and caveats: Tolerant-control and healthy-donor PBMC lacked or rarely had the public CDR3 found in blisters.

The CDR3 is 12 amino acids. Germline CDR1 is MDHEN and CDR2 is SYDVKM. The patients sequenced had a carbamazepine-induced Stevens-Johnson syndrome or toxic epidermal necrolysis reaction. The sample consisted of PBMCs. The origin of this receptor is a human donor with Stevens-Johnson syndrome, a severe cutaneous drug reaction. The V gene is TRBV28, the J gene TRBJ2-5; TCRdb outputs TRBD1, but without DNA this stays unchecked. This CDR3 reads CASSRTVGTQYF. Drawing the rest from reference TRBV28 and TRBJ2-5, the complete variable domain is DVKVTQSSRYLVKRTGEKVFLECVQDMDHENMFWYRQDPGLGLRLIYFSYDVKMKEKGDIPEGYSVSREKKERFSLILESASTNQTSMYLCASSRTVGTQYFGPGTRLLVL.